These T cell receptor beta chains were read from a single sample in a study of T cell repertoires in cytomegalovirus infection. Each CDR3 protein gets one entry after TCRdb re-called the reads with MiXCR. This sample has some 270,000 distinct CDR3 sequences; about a sixth occur once, and the top ten carry roughly 50%. Sequencing was performed on CD8+ T cells from PBMCs. Receptors originate from a human donor in good health (CMV status not recorded). Some clones in this sample may be carry-over from other donors' samples. The conserved cysteine and the conserved F or W are not part of the CDR3 here.

>TRBV7-2
ASSPRGGQSDTQY
>TRBV7-2
ASSPIGGYSNQPQH
>TRBV7-8
ASSLTPEAAGGQPQH
>TRBV12-3/TRBV12-4
ASSYATGSEAF
>TRBV12-5
ASGLQGDTQY
>TRBV5-4
ASSHGAGDTNEQF
>TRBV27
ASSLGLWTVTYEQY
>TRBV29-1
SVRTLRDRGNNEQF
>TRBV28
ASSLSTETDTQY
>TRBV7-9
ASSSPGATNTGELF
>TRBV6-2/TRBV6-3
ASSVSTDHNEKLF
>TRBV7-2
ASSLVPGTLETQY
>TRBV6-1
ASSLLRRPHSNTEAF
>TRBV6-1
ASSEIVGGFSNQPQH
>TRBV2
ASSAFPDTEAF
>TRBV7-6
ASSWGQGDGYT
>TRBV11-3
ASSSSGGDYNEQF
>TRBV6-2/TRBV6-3
ASRPGTSGLDTQY
>TRBV4-3
ASSPGTSGQTSTDTQY
>TRBV6-6
ASSYSSRDRQGQETQY
>TRBV7-2
ASSPQKPDESYFNTEAF
>TRBV7-6
ASSNTGYTEAF
>TRBV28
ASSFSPHEQY
>TRBV6-5
ASSYLQANTEAF
>TRBV6-6
ASSYPPGITGELF
>TRBV20-1
SARDLRGGDEQF
>TRBV20-1
SALGLAGPGD
>TRBV20-1
SARSASGLYQETQY
>TRBV19
ASSIDLSGGGEEKLF
>TRBV2
ASSDWDRNTDTQY
>TRBV28
ASSNQGAEEQY
>TRBV7-9
ASSLFPPGGSYEQY
>TRBV5-1
ASSMDSYSSTDTQY
>TRBV7-8
ASSLDETGTVEYEKLF
>TRBV27
ASSFLKVSGANVLT
>TRBV15
ATSRDQIPSNEQF
>TRBV6-5
ASTHDGLSSYNSPLH
>TRBV28
ASSLMARLNGVNEQF
>TRBV25-1
ASSREKGGNTGELF